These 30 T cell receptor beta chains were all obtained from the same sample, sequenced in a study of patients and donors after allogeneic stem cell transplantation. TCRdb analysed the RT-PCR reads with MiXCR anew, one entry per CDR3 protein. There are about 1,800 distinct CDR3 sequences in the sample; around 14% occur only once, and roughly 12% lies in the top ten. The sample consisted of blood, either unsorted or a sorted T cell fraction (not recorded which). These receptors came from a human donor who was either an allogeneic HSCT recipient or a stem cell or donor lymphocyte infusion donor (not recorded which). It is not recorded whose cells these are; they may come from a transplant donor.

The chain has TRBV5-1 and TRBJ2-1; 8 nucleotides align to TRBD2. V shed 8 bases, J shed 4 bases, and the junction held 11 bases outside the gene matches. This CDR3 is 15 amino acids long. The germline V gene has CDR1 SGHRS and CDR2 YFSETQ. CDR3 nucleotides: TGCGCCAGTATGAAAGCGGGGGCTGAATACAATGAGCAGTTCTTC. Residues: CASMKAGAEYNEQFF.

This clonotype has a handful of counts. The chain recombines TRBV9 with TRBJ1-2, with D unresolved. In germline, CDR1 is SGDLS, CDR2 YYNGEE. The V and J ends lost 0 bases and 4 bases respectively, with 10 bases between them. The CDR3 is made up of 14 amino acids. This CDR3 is CASSVDLFSYGYTF. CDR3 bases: TGTGCCAGCAGCGTAGATCTCTTCTCCTATGGCTACACCTTC.

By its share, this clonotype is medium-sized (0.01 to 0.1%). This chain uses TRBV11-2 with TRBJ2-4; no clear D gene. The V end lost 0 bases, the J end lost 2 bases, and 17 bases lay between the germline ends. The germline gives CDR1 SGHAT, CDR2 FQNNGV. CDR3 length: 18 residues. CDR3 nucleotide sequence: TGTGCCAGCAGCTTAGATCCTCCTGGTGCCCTCACCAAAAACATTCAGTACTTC. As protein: CASSLDPPGALTKNIQYF.

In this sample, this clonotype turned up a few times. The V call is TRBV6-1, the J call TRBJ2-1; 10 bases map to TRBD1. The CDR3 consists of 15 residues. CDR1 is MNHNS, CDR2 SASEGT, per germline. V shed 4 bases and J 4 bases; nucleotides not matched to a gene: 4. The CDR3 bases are TGTGCCAGCAGTGCGGGACAGGGGAATTACAATGAGCAGTTCTTC. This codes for CASSAGQGNYNEQFF.

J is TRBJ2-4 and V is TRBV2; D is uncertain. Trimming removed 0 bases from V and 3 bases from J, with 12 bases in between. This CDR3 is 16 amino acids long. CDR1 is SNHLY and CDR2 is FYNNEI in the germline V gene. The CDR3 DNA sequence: TGTGCCAGCAGTGAAGCGCTCCCAGTCGGCAAAAACATTCAGTACTTC. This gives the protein CASSEALPVGKNIQYF.

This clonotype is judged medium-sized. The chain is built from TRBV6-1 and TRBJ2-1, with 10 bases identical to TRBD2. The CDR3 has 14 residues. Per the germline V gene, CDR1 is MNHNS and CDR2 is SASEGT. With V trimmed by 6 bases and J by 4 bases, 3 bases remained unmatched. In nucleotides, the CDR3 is TGTGCCAGCAGGCTAGCGGGAGATTACAATGAGCAGTTCTTC. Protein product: CASRLAGDYNEQFF.

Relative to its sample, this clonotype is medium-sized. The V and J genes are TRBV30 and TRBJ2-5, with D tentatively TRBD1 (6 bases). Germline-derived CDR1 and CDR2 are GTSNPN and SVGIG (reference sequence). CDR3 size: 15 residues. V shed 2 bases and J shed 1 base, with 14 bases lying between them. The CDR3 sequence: CAWSRDRNRQETQYF. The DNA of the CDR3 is TGTGCCTGGAGTCGAGACAGGAACCGCCAAGAGACCCAGTACTTC.

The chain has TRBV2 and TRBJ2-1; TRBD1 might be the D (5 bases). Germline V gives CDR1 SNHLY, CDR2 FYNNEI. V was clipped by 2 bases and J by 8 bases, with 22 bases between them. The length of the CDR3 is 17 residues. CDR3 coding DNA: TGTGCCAGCAGTGAACAAAACACCCTTCGAACAGGCGATGAGCAGTTCTTC. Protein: CASSEQNTLRTGDEQFF. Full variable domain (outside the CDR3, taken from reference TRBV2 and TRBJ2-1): EPEVTQTPSHQVTQMGQEVILRCVPISNHLYFYWYRQILGQKVEFLVSFYNNEISEKSEIFDDQFSVERPDGSNFTLKIRSTKLEDSAMYFCASSEQNTLRTGDEQFFGPGTRLTVL.

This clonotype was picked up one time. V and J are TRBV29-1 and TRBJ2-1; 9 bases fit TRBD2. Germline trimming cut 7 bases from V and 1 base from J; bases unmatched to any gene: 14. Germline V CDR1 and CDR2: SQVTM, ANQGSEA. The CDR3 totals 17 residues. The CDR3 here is CSARGLAGGLSYNEQFF. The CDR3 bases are TGCAGCGCACGGGGACTAGCTGGGGGACTATCCTACAATGAGCAGTTCTTC.

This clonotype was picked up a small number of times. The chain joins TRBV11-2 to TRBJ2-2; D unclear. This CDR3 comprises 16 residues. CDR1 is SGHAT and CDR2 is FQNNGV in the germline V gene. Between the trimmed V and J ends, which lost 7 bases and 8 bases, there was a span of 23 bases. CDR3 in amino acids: CASIPWQARSRGELFF. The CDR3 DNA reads TGTGCCAGCATCCCTTGGCAGGCCAGGTCGCGGGGGGAGCTGTTTTTT.

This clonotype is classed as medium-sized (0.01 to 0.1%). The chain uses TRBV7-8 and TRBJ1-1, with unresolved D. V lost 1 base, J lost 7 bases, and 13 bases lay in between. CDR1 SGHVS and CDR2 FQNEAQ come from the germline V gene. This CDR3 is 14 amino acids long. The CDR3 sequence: CASSLVTEGGEAFF. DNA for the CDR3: TGTGCCAGCAGCTTAGTAACGGAGGGAGGTGAAGCTTTCTTT.

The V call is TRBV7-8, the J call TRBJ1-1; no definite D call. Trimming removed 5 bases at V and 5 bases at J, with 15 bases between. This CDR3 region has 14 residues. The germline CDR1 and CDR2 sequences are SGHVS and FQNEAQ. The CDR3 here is CASSPTGGRTEAFF. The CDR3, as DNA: TGTGCCAGCAGCCCAACGGGAGGAAGAACTGAAGCTTTCTTT.

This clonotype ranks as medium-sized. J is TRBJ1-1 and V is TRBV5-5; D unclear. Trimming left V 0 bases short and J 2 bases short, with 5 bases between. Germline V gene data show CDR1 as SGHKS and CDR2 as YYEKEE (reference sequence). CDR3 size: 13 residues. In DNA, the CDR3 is TGTGCCAGCAGCTTGGGAATCAACACTGAAGCTTTCTTT. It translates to CASSLGINTEAFF.

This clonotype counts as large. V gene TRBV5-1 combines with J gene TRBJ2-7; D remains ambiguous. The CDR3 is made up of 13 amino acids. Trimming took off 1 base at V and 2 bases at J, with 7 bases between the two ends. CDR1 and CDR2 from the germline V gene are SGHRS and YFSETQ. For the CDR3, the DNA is TGCGCCAGCAGCTTGAGCACAGCCTACGAGCAGTACTTC. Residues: CASSLSTAYEQYF. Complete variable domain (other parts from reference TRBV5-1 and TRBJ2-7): KAGVTQTPRYLIKTRGQQVTLSCSPISGHRSVSWYQQTPGQGLQFLFEYFSETQRNKGNFPGRFSGRQFSNSRSEMNVSTLELGDSALYLCASSLSTAYEQYFGPGTRLTVT.

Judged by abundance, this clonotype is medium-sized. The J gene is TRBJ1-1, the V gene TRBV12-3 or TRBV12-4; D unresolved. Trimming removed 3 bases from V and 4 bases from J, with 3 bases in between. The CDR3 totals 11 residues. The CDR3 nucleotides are TGTGCCAGCAGTTTGGGCACTGAAGCTTTCTTT. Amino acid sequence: CASSLGTEAFF.

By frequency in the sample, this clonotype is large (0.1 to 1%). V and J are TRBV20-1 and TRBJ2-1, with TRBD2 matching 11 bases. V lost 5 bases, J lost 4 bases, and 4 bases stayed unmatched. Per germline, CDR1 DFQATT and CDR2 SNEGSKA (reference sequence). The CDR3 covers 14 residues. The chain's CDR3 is CSASSGGRYNEQFF. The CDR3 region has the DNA TGCAGTGCTTCTAGCGGGGGGCGATACAATGAGCAGTTCTTC.

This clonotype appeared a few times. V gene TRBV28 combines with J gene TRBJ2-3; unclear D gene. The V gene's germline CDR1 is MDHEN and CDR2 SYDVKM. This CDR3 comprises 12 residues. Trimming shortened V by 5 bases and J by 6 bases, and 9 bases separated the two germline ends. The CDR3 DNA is TGTGCCAGCAGTGCCGAGGTGGATACGCAGTATTTT. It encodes CASSAEVDTQYF.

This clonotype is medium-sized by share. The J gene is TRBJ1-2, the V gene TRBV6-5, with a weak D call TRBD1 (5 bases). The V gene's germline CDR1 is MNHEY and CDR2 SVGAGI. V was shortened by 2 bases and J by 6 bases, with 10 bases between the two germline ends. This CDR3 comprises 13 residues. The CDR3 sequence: CASSYGQGDGYTF. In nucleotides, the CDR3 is TGTGCCAGCAGTTACGGCCAGGGTGATGGCTACACCTTC.

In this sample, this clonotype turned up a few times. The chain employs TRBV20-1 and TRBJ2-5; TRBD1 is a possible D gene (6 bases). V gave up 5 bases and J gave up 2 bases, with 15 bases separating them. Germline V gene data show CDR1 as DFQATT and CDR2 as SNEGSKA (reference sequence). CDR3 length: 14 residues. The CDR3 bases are TGCAGTGCTGGTGACACAGGGAATCAAGAGACCCAGTACTTC. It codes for CSAGDTGNQETQYF.

Here the CDR3 DNA reads TGTGCCAGCCTAAAGGCGGGGGCTGAGACCCAGTACTTC. Its protein is CASLKAGAETQYF. The genes are TRBV28 and TRBJ2-5; D perhaps matches TRBD2 (7 bases). Germline V gene lookup returns CDR1 MDHEN and CDR2 SYDVKM. The ends were cut back, 8 bases at V and 5 bases at J, with 15 bases in the middle. The CDR3 sequence is 13 residues long.

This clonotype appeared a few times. The CDR3 region has the DNA TGTGCCAGCAGCATTGGGTCCCGGCGAGAAAAACTGTTTTTT. This translates into CASSIGSRREKLFF. The chain employs TRBV7-2 and TRBJ1-4; D remains ambiguous. V dropped 5 bases and J dropped 8 bases, with 15 bases sitting between them. The CDR3 is 14 residues long. Germline assignment: CDR1 SGHTA and CDR2 FQGNSA.

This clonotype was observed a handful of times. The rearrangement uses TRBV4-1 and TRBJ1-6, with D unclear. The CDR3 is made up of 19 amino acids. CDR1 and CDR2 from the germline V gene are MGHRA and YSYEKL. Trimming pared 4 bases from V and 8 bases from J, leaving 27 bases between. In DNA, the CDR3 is TGCGCCAGCAGCCTGACGGTCATGCAGGCCCGGGGAAATTATTCACCCCTCCACTTT. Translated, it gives CASSLTVMQARGNYSPLHF.

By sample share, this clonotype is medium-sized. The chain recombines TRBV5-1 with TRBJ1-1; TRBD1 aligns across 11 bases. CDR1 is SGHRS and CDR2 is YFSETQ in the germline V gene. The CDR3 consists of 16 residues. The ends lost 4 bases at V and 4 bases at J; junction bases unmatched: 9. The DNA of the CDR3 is TGCGCCAGCAGCCTGGGACAGGGGGGCTTCCGCACTGAAGCTTTCTTT. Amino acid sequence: CASSLGQGGFRTEAFF.

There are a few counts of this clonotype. DNA of the CDR3: TGTGCCACCAGCAGAGACGGAGCGGGGGGGAACACAGATACGCAGTATTTT. Translation gives CATSRDGAGGNTDTQYF. The chain couples TRBV15 to TRBJ2-3; 10 bases align to TRBD2. Germline V gives CDR1 LNHNV, CDR2 YYDKDF (reference sequence). The CDR3 extends over 17 amino acids. The ends lost 0 bases at V and 2 bases at J; junction bases unmatched: 5.

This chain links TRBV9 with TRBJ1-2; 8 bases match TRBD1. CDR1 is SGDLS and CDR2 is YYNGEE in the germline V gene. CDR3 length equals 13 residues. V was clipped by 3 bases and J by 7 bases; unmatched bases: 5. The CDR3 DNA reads TGTGCCAGCAGCGCGACAGGGGTTAGTGGCTACACCTTC. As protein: CASSATGVSGYTF.

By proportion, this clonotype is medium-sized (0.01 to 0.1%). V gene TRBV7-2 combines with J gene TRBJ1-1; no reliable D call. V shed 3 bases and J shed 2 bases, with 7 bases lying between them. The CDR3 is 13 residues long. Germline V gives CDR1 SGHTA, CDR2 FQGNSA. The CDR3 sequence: CASSLPPNTEAFF. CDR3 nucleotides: TGTGCCAGCAGCTTGCCTCCTAACACTGAAGCTTTCTTT. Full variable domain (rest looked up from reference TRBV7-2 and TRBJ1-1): GAGVSQSPSNKVTEKGKDVELRCDPISGHTALYWYRQSLGQGLEFLIYFQGNSAPDKSGLPSDRFSAERTGGSVSTLTIQRTQQEDSAVYLCASSLPPNTEAFFGQGTRLTVV.

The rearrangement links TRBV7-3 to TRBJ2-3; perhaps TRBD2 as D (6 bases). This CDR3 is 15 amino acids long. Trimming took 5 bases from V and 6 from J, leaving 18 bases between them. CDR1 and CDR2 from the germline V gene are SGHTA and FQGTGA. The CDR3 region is CASSPGSGEMDTQYF. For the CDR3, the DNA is TGTGCCAGCAGCCCCGGTAGCGGTGAGATGGATACGCAGTATTTT. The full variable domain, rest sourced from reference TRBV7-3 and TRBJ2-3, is GAGVSQTPSNKVTEKGKYVELRCDPISGHTALYWYRQSLGQGPEFLIYFQGTGAADDSGLPNDRFFAVRPEGSVSTLKIQRTERGDSAVYLCASSPGSGEMDTQYFGPGTRLTVL.

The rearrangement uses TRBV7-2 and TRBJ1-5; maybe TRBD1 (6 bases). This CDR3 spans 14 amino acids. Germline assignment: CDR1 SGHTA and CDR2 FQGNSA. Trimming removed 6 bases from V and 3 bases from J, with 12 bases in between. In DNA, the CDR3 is TGTGCCAGCAGTTATGGACAGAACAATCAGCCCCAGCATTTT. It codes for CASSYGQNNQPQHF.

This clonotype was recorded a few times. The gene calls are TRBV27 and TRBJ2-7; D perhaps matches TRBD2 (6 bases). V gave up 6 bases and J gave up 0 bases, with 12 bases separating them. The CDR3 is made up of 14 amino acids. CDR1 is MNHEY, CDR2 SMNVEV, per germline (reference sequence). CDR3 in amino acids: CASRRDSSSYEQYF. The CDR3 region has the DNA TGTGCCAGCAGGAGGGACTCAAGCTCCTACGAGCAGTACTTC.

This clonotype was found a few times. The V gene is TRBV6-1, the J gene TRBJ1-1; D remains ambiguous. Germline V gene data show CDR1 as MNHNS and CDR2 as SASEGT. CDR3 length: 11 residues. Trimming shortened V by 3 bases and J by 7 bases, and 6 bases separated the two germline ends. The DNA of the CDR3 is TGTGCCAGCAGTGATGCGAGTGAAGCTTTCTTT. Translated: CASSDASEAFF.